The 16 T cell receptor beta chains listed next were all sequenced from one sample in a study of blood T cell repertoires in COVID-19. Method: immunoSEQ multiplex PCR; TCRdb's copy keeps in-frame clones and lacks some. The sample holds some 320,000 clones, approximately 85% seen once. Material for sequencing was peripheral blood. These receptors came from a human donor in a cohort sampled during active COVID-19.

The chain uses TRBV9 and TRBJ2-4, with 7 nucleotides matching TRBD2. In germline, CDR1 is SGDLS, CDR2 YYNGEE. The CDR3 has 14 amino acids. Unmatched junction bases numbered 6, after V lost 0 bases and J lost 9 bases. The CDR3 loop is CASSVESGRGIQYF. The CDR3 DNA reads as TGTGCCAGCAGCGTAGAGTCAGGGAGGGGCATTCAGTACTTC.

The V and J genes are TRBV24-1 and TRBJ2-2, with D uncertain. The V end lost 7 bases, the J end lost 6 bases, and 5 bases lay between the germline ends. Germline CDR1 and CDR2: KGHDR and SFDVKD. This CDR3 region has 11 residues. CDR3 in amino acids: CATSYAGELFF. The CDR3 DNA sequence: TGTGCCACCAGCTATGCCGGGGAGCTGTTTTTT.

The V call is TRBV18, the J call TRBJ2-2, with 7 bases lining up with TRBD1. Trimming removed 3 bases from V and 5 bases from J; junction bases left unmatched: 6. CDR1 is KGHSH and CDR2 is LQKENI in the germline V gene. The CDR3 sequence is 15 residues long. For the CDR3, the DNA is TGTGCCAGCTCACCTGAGGACAGGAAAACCGGGGAGCTGTTTTTT. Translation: CASSPEDRKTGELFF.

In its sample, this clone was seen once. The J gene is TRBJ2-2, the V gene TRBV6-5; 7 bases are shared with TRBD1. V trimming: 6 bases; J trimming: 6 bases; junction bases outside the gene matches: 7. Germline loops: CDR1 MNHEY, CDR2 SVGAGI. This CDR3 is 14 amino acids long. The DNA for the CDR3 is TGTGCCAGCAGGTCCACAGGGGCAGCCGGGGAGCTGTTTTTT. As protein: CASRSTGAAGELFF.

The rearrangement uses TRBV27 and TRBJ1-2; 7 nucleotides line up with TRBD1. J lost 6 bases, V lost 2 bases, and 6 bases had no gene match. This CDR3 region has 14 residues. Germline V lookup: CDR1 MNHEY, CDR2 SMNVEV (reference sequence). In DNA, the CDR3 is TGTGCCAGCAGTTTACTTACGGGACAGCATGGCTACACCTTC. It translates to CASSLLTGQHGYTF.

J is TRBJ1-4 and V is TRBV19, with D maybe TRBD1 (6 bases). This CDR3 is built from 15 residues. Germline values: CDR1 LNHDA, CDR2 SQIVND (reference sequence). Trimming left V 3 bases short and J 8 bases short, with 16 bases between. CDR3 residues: CASSIRGSTWEKLFF. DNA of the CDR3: TGTGCCAGTAGTATCAGGGGTTCAACTTGGGAAAAACTGTTTTTT.

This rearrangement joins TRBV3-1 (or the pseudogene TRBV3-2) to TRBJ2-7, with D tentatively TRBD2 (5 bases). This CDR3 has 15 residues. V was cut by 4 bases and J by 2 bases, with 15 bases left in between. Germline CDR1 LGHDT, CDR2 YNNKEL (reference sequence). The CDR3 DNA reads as TGTGCCAGCAGCCTTCTAGGAGGTTCTACCTACGAGCAGTACTTC. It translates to CASSLLGGSTYEQYF.

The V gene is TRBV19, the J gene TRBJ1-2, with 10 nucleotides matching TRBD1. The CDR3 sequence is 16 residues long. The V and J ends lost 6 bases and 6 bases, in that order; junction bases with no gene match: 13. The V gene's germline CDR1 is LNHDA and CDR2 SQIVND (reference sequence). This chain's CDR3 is CASRPGTGAYIDGYTF. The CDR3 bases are TGTGCCAGTAGACCCGGGACAGGGGCCTATATTGATGGCTACACCTTC.

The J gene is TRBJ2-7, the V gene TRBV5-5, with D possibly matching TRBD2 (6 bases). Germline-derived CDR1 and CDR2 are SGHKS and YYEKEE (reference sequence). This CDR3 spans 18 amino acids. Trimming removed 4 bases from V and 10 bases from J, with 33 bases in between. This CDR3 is CASSDEASGPVGGDDQYF. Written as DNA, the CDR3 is TGTGCCAGCAGCGACGAGGCGTCGGGGCCCGTCGGGGGAGATGATCAGTACTTC.

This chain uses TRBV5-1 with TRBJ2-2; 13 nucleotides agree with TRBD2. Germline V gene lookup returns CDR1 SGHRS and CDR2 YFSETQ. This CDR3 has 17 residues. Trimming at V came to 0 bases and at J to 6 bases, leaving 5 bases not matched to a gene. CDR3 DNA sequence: TGCGCCAGCAGCTTGGGACTAGCGGGGGGTTACGCCGGGGAGCTGTTTTTT. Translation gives CASSLGLAGGYAGELFF.

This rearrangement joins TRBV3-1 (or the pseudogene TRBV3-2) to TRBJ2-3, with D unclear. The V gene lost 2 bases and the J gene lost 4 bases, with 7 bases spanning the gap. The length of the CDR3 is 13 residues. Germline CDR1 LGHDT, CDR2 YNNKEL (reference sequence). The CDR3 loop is CASSQQAADTQYF. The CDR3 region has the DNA TGTGCCAGCAGCCAACAGGCAGCAGATACGCAGTATTTT.

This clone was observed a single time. CDR3 DNA: TGTGCCAGCAGGGCAGGAAATGGCTACACCTTC. Its protein product is CASRAGNGYTF. The rearrangement joins TRBV2 to TRBJ1-2; D is ambiguous. CDR3 length: 11 residues. With 6 bases removed from V and 6 bases from J, the gap between germline ends came to 8 bases. Germline assignment: CDR1 SNHLY and CDR2 FYNNEI.

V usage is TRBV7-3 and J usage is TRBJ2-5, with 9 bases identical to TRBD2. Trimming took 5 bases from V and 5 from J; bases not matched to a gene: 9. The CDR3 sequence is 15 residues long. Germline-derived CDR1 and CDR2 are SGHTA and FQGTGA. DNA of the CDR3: TGTGCCAGCAGCCTCGGACTAGCGCCTTGGGAGACCCAGTACTTC. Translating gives CASSLGLAPWETQYF.

DNA of the CDR3: TGTGCCAGCAGCGCGGGACAGGGGGTGGCCAAAAACATTCAGTACTTC. Translation gives CASSAGQGVAKNIQYF. The rearrangement uses TRBV9 and TRBJ2-4; TRBD1 agrees at 11 bases. The CDR3 extends over 16 amino acids. V was pared by 3 bases and J by 1 base, with 3 bases of the junction left unmatched. The V gene's germline CDR1 is SGDLS and CDR2 YYNGEE.

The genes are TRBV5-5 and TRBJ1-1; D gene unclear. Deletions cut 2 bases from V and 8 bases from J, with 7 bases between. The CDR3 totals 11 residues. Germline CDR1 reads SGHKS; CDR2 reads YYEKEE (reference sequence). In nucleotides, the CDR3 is TGTGCCAGCAGCTTTCTGTCCGAAGCTTTCTTT. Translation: CASSFLSEAFF.

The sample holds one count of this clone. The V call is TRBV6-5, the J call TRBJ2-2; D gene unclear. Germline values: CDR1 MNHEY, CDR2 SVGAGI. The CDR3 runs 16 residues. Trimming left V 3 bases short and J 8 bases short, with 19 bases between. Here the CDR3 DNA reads TGTGCCAGCAGTTATAGGTCCGGGTTACGAAAAGGGGAGCTGTTTTTT. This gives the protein CASSYRSGLRKGELFF.